This paragraph covers one T cell receptor (beta chain) sequence. Its antigen is unidentified. TCRdb reanalysed the 5' RACE reads using MiXCR and keeps one entry per CDR3 protein. The repertoire holds under 450,000 distinct CDR3 sequences, with roughly 17% as singletons. These data belong to a study of CD8 T cells in ankylosing spondylitis. General study findings and limits: Characteristic of ankylosing spondylitis blood, it appeared, was a TCR beta motif comprising several highly homologous variants.

The CDR3 runs to 12 residues. Germline CDR1 DFQATT, CDR2 SNEGSKA (reference sequence). The ends were cut back, 4 bases at V and 4 bases at J, with 9 bases in the middle. The receptor's source is a male donor with ankylosing spondylitis. Sequenced sample: blood, either unsorted or a sorted T cell fraction (not recorded which). The chain carries TRBV20-1 and TRBJ2-3; D ambiguous. The CDR3 sequence is CSAISRADTQYF. The CDR3 bases are TGCAGTGCTATATCACGAGCAGATACGCAGTATTTT.